This TCR beta chain was profiled in a study of T-cell reconstitution after alpha-beta-depleted transplantation in children. General study points: Expanded graft clones, several hundred of them, were reportedly the source of alpha-beta T cells about two months after transplant.

Preparation of the TCRbeta library was carried out with unique molecular identifiers. TCRdb reprocessed the PCR reads via MiXCR and lists one record per CDR3 protein. The data show 450,000 to 550,000 distinct CDR3 sequences, with over 10% seen just once and around 15% held by the top ten. Germline values: CDR1 GTSNPN, CDR2 SVGIG (reference sequence). The CDR3 consists of 13 residues. V was clipped by 0 bases and J by 5 bases, with 10 bases between them. As for this clonotype: Its matching antigen is unknown.

The TCR comes from a female patient aged 2 to 10 who had a stem cell transplant for aplastic anemia, so the T cells may come from the graft donor. Sequenced material: PBMCs, mostly from graft donor cells, taken 180 days after TCRalphabeta/CD19-depleted stem cell transplant. V is TRBV30 and J is TRBJ2-5; possibly TRBD1 for D (5 bases). DNA of the CDR3: TGTGCCTGGAGTGTCCGCAGGGTTGAGACCCAGTACTTC. Its translation: CAWSVRRVETQYF.